This T cell receptor beta chain was observed in a study of human T cells and chemical hapten exposure. Study-level background: Across samples, TCR yields varied, mostly owing to small differences in pooled library volumes.

From the RACE reads, TCRdb called clonotypes with MiXCR, one entry per CDR3 protein. The table has roughly 89,000 distinct CDR3 sequences, roughly 11% seen once. Remarks on this clonotype: Antigen unknown.

Study-wide points: The study found expanded TCRs formed significantly more large CDR3 similarity clusters than controls. Positively correlated with patch test score were the counts of PT1 expanded TCRs. TCRs at a frequency above 1 in 1000 stayed unchanged with DPC sensitization.

Time point given: patch test 3, about 24 weeks after DPC sensitization. The treatment here: therapeutic diphenylcyclopropenone sensitization with weekly scalp DPC. This receptor was obtained from a woman aged 30 to 39 with alopecia areata. Some clones in this sample may be carry-over from other donors' samples. The material was whole blood, obtained in connection with sensitization to the hapten diphenylcyclopropenone (DPC).

The CDR3 DNA is TGCAGCGCGGGACAGGGTTACGAGCAGTACTTC. Protein sequence: CSAGQGYEQYF. The gene calls are TRBV29-1 and TRBJ2-7; 9 bases align to TRBD1. CDR3 length equals 11 residues. The J segment lost 4 bases and the V segment lost 7 bases, leaving 2 bases of the junction unmatched. In germline, CDR1 is SQVTM, CDR2 ANQGSEA.